The 19 T cell receptor beta chains below all came from one sample that was sequenced in a study of shared clonotypes between healthy human individuals. The assay was immunoSEQ multiplex PCR, and TCRdb's table has in-frame clones only and misses some. The profile shows hundreds of thousands of clones, approximately 95% of them singletons. Cells designated naive CD8 were CD45RO-negative and were positively selected for CCR7, with terminally differentiated effector memory CD45RA+ cells excluded. Sample: naive CD8+ T cells sorted from blood. The origin of the receptors is a woman in her twenties or thirties in good health.

This CDR3 reads CASSPLAGGMVHEQFF. The CDR3 DNA sequence: TGTGCCAGCAGCCCACTAGCGGGGGGGATGGTCCATGAGCAGTTCTTC. J is TRBJ2-1 and V is TRBV5-4, with TRBD2 matching 13 bases. With 4 bases clipped from V and 8 bases from J, the junction kept 9 bases outside the gene matches. This CDR3 is 16 amino acids long. Germline CDR1 SGHNT, CDR2 YYREEE (reference sequence).

The chain has TRBV10-3 and TRBJ2-7; D call uncertain. Germline V gives CDR1 ENHRY, CDR2 SYGVKD. CDR3 length equals 14 residues. V dropped 3 bases and J dropped 4 bases, with 13 bases sitting between them. CDR3 DNA: TGTGCCATCAGTGAAATGGGGATGTTATACGAGCAGTACTTC. It encodes CAISEMGMLYEQYF.

This chain joins TRBV27 and TRBJ2-1; maybe TRBD2 (5 bases). Germline values: CDR1 MNHEY, CDR2 SMNVEV (reference sequence). The CDR3 loop spans 16 amino acids. V dropped 5 bases and J dropped 0 bases, with 14 bases sitting between them. As DNA, the CDR3 is TGTGCCAGCAGTCCCACCACTAGTTCCTCCTACAATGAGCAGTTCTTC. Protein sequence: CASSPTTSSSYNEQFF.

The chain has TRBV28 and TRBJ2-5; possibly TRBD1 or TRBD2 for D (7 bases each). The end of the DNA is better explained by TRBJ2-7, so the J call may be wrong. There are 15 residues in the CDR3. Germline assignment: CDR1 MDHEN and CDR2 SYDVKM. CDR3 DNA: TGTGCCACTTCCTGGGGGGGGGACAGCTCCTACGAGCAGTACTTC. Translated, it gives CATSWGGDSSYEQYF.

The V and J genes are TRBV28 and TRBJ2-7; D not certain. Germline CDR1 MDHEN, CDR2 SYDVKM. The CDR3 runs 14 residues. The germline V and J ends were trimmed by 8 bases and 1 base, with 15 bases remaining between them. CDR3 sequence reads: CASGPKTYSYEQYF. The CDR3 region has the DNA TGTGCCAGCGGTCCTAAAACGTATTCCTACGAGCAGTACTTC.

The chain combines TRBV2 with TRBJ2-7; D is perhaps TRBD2 (6 bases). Germline V lookup: CDR1 SNHLY, CDR2 FYNNEI. CDR3 size: 15 residues. V gave up 1 base and J gave up 3 bases, with 13 bases separating them. The CDR3 region has the DNA TGTGCCAGCAGTGAAGGGGACTTAATTCTCTACGAGCAGTACTTC. It codes for CASSEGDLILYEQYF.

This chain connects TRBV28 to TRBJ2-3; the D is unclear. Germline assignment: CDR1 MDHEN and CDR2 SYDVKM. V lost 1 base and J 4 bases, leaving 9 bases between the germline ends. This CDR3 spans 14 amino acids. The chain's CDR3 is CASSLFHYSDTQYF. The CDR3 DNA follows: TGTGCCAGCAGTTTATTCCACTACTCAGATACGCAGTATTTT.

The chain combines TRBV29-1 with TRBJ2-3; 7 bases are shared with TRBD2. Germline V gene sequence: CDR1 SQVTM, CDR2 ANQGSEA. J lost 5 bases, V lost 7 bases, and 12 bases had no gene match. This CDR3 contains 14 residues. The CDR3 DNA reads as TGCAGCGCTTGCGGCGCGGGAGATGTAGATACGCAGTATTTT. Translation gives CSACGAGDVDTQYF.

The genes are TRBV27 and TRBJ2-3; 7 nucleotides agree with TRBD2. CDR1 and CDR2 from the germline V gene are MNHEY and SMNVEV (reference sequence). The CDR3 sequence is 15 residues long. V trimming: 2 bases; J trimming: 4 bases; junction bases outside the gene matches: 6. The CDR3 sequence: CASSLGVRGADTQYF. The CDR3, as DNA: TGTGCCAGCAGTTTAGGAGTTCGGGGGGCAGATACGCAGTATTTT.

The chain joins TRBV5-4 to TRBJ2-3, with 11 bases aligning to TRBD2. Trimming took 2 bases from V and 3 from J; bases not matched to a gene: 2. Germline-derived CDR1 and CDR2 are SGHNT and YYREEE (reference sequence). The CDR3 is 15 amino acids. Here the CDR3 DNA reads TGTGCCAGCAGCTTCCTAGCGGGAGGTACAGATACGCAGTATTTT. The encoded protein is CASSFLAGGTDTQYF.

CDR3 bases: TGTGCCAGCAGCTTCGGGGGGGTCCCGGAGACCCAGTACTTC. Translated, it gives CASSFGGVPETQYF. This rearrangement joins TRBV11-2 to TRBJ2-5; 8 bases fit TRBD2. CDR3 length: 14 residues. Germline CDR1 and CDR2: SGHAT and FQNNGV. After removal of 3 bases from V and 5 bases from J, the junction contained 5 bases not matched to a gene. Variable domain in full (rest from reference TRBV11-2 and TRBJ2-5): EAGVAQSPRYKIIEKRQSVAFWCNPISGHATLYWYQQILGQGPKLLIQFQNNGVVDDSQLPKDRFSAERLKGVDSTLKIQPAKLEDSAVYLCASSFGGVPETQYFGPGTRLLVL.

The chain couples TRBV4-2 to TRBJ2-5, with D possibly matching TRBD1 (6 bases). V was shortened by 2 bases and J by 4 bases, with 8 bases between the two germline ends. CDR1 is LGHNA and CDR2 is YNFKEQ in the germline V gene. The CDR3 runs to 13 residues. The CDR3 loop is CASSQSQGETQYF. CDR3 nucleotide sequence: TGTGCCAGCAGCCAATCACAGGGAGAGACCCAGTACTTC.

This chain joins TRBV2 and TRBJ1-2; the D gene is possibly TRBD1 (5 bases). The length of the CDR3 is 17 residues. The ends were cut back, 5 bases at V and 0 bases at J, with 19 bases in the middle. Germline lookup yields CDR1 SNHLY and CDR2 FYNNEI. The CDR3 bases are TGTGCCAGCAGTTGGGACGGGATTGGGCCGGCTAACTATGGCTACACCTTC. Translation: CASSWDGIGPANYGYTF.

The chain is built from TRBV6-4 and TRBJ2-1; 7 bases match TRBD2. The CDR3 sequence is 15 residues long. CDR1 and CDR2 from the germline V gene are MRHNA and SNTAGT. The V gene end was trimmed by 0 bases and the J gene end by 4 bases; junction bases not matched to a gene: 3. The CDR3 DNA reads TGTGCCAGCAGTGACTCGAGCGGGGCTTACAATGAGCAGTTCTTC. Translation: CASSDSSGAYNEQFF.

This sequence joins TRBV9 and TRBJ2-5, with 10 positions matching TRBD2. The DNA end is a closer match to TRBJ2-7, so the J assignment may be wrong. The CDR3 length is 15 residues. Germline V gene sequence: CDR1 SGDLS, CDR2 YYNGEE. The CDR3 is CASSASSGSPYEQYF. As DNA, the CDR3 is TGTGCCAGCAGCGCATCTAGCGGGAGTCCCTACGAGCAGTACTTC.

The genes are TRBV7-9 and TRBJ1-1, with 10 bases aligning to TRBD1. V lost 5 bases and J lost 1; bases outside the gene matches: 7. Looked up from germline, CDR1 is SEHNR and CDR2 is FQNEAQ (reference sequence). The CDR3 spans 16 residues. CDR3: CASSLGQGDWNTEAFF. Written as DNA, the CDR3 is TGTGCCAGCAGCCTCGGACAGGGGGATTGGAACACTGAAGCTTTCTTT.

The chain links TRBV28 to TRBJ2-7; D is uncertain. This CDR3 spans 11 amino acids. Germline-derived CDR1 and CDR2 are MDHEN and SYDVKM. V was trimmed by 6 bases and J by 3 bases, leaving 6 bases between them. This chain's CDR3 is CASSFIYEQYF. The CDR3 coding sequence is TGTGCCAGCAGCTTTATCTACGAGCAGTACTTC.

The chain recombines TRBV11-2 with TRBJ2-7; D call uncertain. The germline V gene encodes CDR1 SGHAT and CDR2 FQNNGV. The CDR3 totals 14 residues. V shed 1 base and J shed 1 base, with 8 bases lying between them. The CDR3 protein is CASSLAVGSYEQYF. The CDR3 nucleotides read TGTGCCAGCAGCTTAGCAGTGGGTTCCTACGAGCAGTACTTC.

J is TRBJ2-7 and V is TRBV27; D is possibly TRBD2 (6 bases). The CDR3 has 14 residues. V lost 8 bases and J 3 bases, leaving 17 bases between the germline ends. The germline gives CDR1 MNHEY, CDR2 SMNVEV (reference sequence). CDR3 sequence reads: CASGVGGLSYEQYF. The CDR3 DNA sequence: TGTGCCAGCGGGGTTGGGGGACTGAGCTACGAGCAGTACTTC.